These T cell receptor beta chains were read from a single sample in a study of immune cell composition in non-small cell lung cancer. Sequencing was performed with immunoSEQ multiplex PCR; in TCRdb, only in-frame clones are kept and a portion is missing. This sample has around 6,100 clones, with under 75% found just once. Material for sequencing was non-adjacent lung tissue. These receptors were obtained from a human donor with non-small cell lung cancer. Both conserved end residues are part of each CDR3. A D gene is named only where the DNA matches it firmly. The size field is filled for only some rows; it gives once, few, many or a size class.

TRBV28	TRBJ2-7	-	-	CASISGATSYEQYF	TGTGCCAGCATTTCAGGGGCTACCTCCTACGAGCAGTACTTC
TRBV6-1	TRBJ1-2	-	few	CASFRVPYGYTF	TGTGCCAGCTTTCGGGTCCCCTATGGCTACACCTTC
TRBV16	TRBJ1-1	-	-	CASSQSIRGTEAFF	TGTGCCAGCAGCCAATCCATCAGGGGCACTGAAGCTTTCTTT
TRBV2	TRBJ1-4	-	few	CASSAYRSANEKLFF	TGTGCCAGCAGTGCCTACAGGTCGGCTAATGAAAAACTGTTTTTT
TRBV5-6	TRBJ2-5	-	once	CASSLGQSAETQYF	TGTGCCAGCAGCTTGGGACAGAGTGCGGAGACCCAGTACTTC
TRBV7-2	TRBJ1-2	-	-	CAVFRAGGIYGYTF	TGTGCCGTTTTTCGAGCGGGGGGGATCTATGGCTACACCTTC
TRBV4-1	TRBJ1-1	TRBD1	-	CASSHPGQHTEAFF	TGCGCCAGCAGCCATCCGGGACAGCACACTGAAGCTTTCTTT
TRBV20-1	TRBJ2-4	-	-	CSARVPDIQYF	TGCAGTGCTAGAGTCCCGGACATTCAGTACTTC
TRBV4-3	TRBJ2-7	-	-	CASSQVLHSSYEQYF	TGCGCCAGCAGCCAAGTCCTTCATAGTTCCTACGAGCAGTACTTC
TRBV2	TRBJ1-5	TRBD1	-	CATTGGRGQPQHF	TGTGCCACCACAGGGGGACGCGGTCAGCCCCAGCATTTT
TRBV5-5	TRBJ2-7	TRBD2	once	CASSLSGGAWEQYF	TGTGCCAGCAGTTTGAGCGGGGGGGCGTGGGAGCAGTACTTC
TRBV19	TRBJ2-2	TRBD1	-	CASSRDRWGNTGELFF	TGTGCCAGTAGTAGGGACAGGTGGGGCAACACCGGGGAGCTGTTTTTT
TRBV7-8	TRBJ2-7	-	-	CASSLALNEQYF	TGTGCCAGCAGCTTGGCCTTGAACGAGCAGTACTTC
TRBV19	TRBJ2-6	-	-	CASSGRWSGANVLTF	TGTGCCAGTAGTGGCCGCTGGTCTGGGGCCAACGTCCTGACTTTC
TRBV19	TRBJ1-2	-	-	CASRTDHNYGYTF	TGTGCCAGTCGGACAGACCATAACTATGGCTACACCTTC
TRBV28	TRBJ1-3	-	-	CASSFTGGRNTIYF	TGTGCCAGCAGTTTTACCGGGGGTCGGAACACCATATATTTT
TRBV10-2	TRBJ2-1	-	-	CASLLANEQFF	TGCGCCAGTCTCCTAGCGAATGAGCAGTTCTTC
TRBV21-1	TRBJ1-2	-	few	CASSAQGDYGYTF	TGTGCCAGCAGCGCACAGGGCGACTATGGCTACACCTTC
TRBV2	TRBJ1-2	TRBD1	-	CASSDLQGDGYTF	TGTGCCAGCAGTGATTTACAGGGGGATGGCTACACCTTC
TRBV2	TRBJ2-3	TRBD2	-	CAAWGLSSTDTQYF	TGTGCCGCCTGGGGACTATCTAGCACAGATACGCAGTATTTT
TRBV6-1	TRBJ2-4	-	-	CASAGAPGNIQYF	TGTGCCAGCGCGGGGGCCCCCGGAAACATTCAGTACTTC
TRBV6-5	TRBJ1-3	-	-	CASSYQSSSGNTIYF	TGTGCCAGCAGTTACCAATCCAGCTCTGGAAACACCATATATTTT
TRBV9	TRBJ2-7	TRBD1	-	CASSTGGIYEQYF	TGTGCCAGCAGCACAGGGGGCATATACGAGCAGTACTTC
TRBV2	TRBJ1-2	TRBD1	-	CASSIDRAGGYTF	TGTGCCAGCAGTATTGACAGGGCGGGAGGCTACACCTTC
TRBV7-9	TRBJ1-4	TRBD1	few	CASSLVGQGEKLFF	TGTGCCAGCAGCTTAGTGGGACAGGGGGAAAAACTGTTTTTT
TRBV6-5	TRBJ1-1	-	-	CASLRGYEAFF	TGTGCCAGTCTTCGGGGTTATGAAGCTTTCTTT
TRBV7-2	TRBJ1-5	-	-	CASSLMGARSNQPQHF	TGTGCCAGCAGCTTAATGGGGGCGCGAAGCAATCAGCCCCAGCATTTT
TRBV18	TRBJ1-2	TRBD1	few	CASSPTGQDYGYTF	TGTGCCAGCTCACCAACGGGACAGGACTATGGCTACACCTTC
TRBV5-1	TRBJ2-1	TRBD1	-	CASSPGQGSYNEQFF	TGCGCCAGCAGCCCTGGACAGGGTTCCTACAATGAGCAGTTCTTC
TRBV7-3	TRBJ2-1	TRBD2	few	CASSLTGTRSYNEQFF	TGTGCCAGCAGCTTAACGGGGACTAGGTCATACAATGAGCAGTTCTTC
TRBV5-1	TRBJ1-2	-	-	CASSSSATNYGYTF	TGCGCCAGCAGTTCAAGCGCTACTAACTATGGCTACACCTTC
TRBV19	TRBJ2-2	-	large	CASRLQGNTGELFF	TGTGCCAGTAGGTTACAGGGAAACACCGGGGAGCTGTTTTTT
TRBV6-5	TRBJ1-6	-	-	CASSRSLDRNSPLHF	TGTGCCAGCAGTCGCAGTCTAGACAGGAATTCACCCCTCCACTTT
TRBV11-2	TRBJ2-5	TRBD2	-	CASSLGTSGWLEETQYF	TGTGCCAGCAGCTTAGGGACTAGCGGATGGCTTGAAGAGACCCAGTACTTC
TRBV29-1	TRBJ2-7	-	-	CSAKGQLDTYEQYF	TGCAGCGCCAAGGGACAATTGGACACCTACGAGCAGTACTTC
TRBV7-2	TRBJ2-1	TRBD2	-	CASSSTSGDRYNEQFF	TGTGCCAGCAGCTCGACTAGCGGAGATAGATACAATGAGCAGTTCTTC
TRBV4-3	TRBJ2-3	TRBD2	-	CASSQEKAGGSDTQYF	TGCGCCAGCAGCCAAGAAAAAGCGGGGGGATCAGATACGCAGTATTTT
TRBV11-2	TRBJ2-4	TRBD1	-	CASSKQGNKNIQYF	TGTGCCAGCAGCAAACAGGGGAACAAAAACATTCAGTACTTC
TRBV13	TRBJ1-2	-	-	CASSLKATAANYGYTF	TGTGCCAGCAGCTTAAAGGCCACAGCAGCTAACTATGGCTACACCTTC
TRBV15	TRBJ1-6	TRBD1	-	CATSRGTGSVSPLHF	TGTGCCACCAGCAGAGGGACAGGGAGCGTTTCACCCCTCCACTTT
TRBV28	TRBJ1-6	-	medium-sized	CASRSNRAYNSPLHF	TGTGCCAGCAGGTCGAACAGGGCCTATAATTCACCCCTCCACTTT
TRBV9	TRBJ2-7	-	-	CASSVGAEQYF	TGTGCCAGCAGCGTGGGGGCCGAGCAGTACTTC
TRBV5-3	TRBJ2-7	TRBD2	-	CARSLVAGGRKPAEQYF	TGTGCCAGAAGCTTGGTTGCGGGGGGGCGGAAACCCGCCGAGCAGTACTTC
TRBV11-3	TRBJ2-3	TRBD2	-	CASSLVSGGTDTQYF	TGTGCCAGCAGCTTAGTTAGCGGGGGCACAGATACGCAGTATTTT
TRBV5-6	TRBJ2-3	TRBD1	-	CASSTTGGGTDTQYF	TGTGCCAGCAGCACCACAGGGGGCGGCACAGATACGCAGTATTTT
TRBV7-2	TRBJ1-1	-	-	CASSLYSPRDTEAFF	TGTGCCAGCAGCTTATATTCCCCACGCGACACTGAAGCTTTCTTT
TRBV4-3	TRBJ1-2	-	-	CASSQGAGRLTEGYTF	TGCGCCAGCAGCCAAGGCGCGGGGCGTTTGACTGAGGGCTACACCTTC
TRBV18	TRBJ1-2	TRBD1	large	CASSPTGQDAGYTF	TGTGCCAGCTCACCCACCGGACAGGACGCTGGCTACACCTTC
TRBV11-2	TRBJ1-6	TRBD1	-	CASSLGGTGNSPLHF	TGTGCCAGCAGCTTAGGGGGGACAGGGAATTCACCCCTCCACTTT
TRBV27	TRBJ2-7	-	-	CASSVFGYEQYF	TGTGCCAGCAGTGTGTTCGGCTACGAGCAGTACTTC
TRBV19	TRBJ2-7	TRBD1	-	CASSIRSTGSSYEQYF	TGTGCCAGTAGTATAAGGTCGACAGGGAGCTCCTACGAGCAGTACTTC
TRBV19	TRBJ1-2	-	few	CASSIPGQWGGYTF	TGTGCCAGTAGTATCCCCGGACAGTGGGGTGGCTACACCTTC
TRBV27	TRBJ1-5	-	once	CASSLQGNNQPQHF	TGTGCCAGCAGCTTACAGGGTAACAATCAGCCCCAGCATTTT